This T cell receptor beta chain was sequenced for a study of radiation and T cells in renal cell carcinoma. Assay: immunoSEQ multiplex PCR; the TCRdb copy retains only in-frame clones and omits some. The table includes some 80,000 clones, around 78% detected once. Findings and caveats of the study: Pretreatment tumor biopsies were lacking, so baseline clonotypes are unknown. From baseline, blood top tumor clonotypes peaked at 2 weeks post-radiation.

The CDR3 spans 14 residues. Germline V gene sequence: CDR1 LNHDA, CDR2 SQIVND (reference sequence). Losses at the gene ends were 6 bases for V and 3 bases for J; bases not matched to a gene: 5. As for time point: blood 4 weeks post-SBRT, at nephrectomy. Treatment reported: 15 Gy SBRT to primary tumor, nephrectomy 4 weeks later. Nephrectomy followed 15 Gy stereotactic body radiation by 4 weeks. After SBRT, blood was collected at 2 and 4 weeks, plus baseline. To note about this clone: What it recognizes is unknown.

The sample here was blood, taken from a patient whose treatment included radiotherapy and nephrectomy. The TCR comes from a woman aged 55-69 years with renal cell carcinoma. V is TRBV19 and J is TRBJ2-3, with 8 bases matching TRBD1. CDR3 bases: TGTGCCAGTAGCCGACAGGGGTTTACAGATACGCAGTATTTT. Its protein is CASSRQGFTDTQYF.